This T cell receptor (beta chain) was recovered during a study of blood T cell repertoires in COVID-19. At the level of the study: The United States, Italy and Spain were the sources of the acute and convalescent COVID-19 samples. Sources were T cells, B-cell-depleted T cells, or PBMCs; the material itself was cDNA or gDNA.

V was cut by 4 bases and J by 4 bases, with 7 bases left in between. Germline CDR1 and CDR2: MNHEY and SVGEGT. The CDR3 consists of 12 residues. Per the original methods: Estimation of nucleated cell counts was performed using reference gene primer amplification. Some clones are missing from TCRdb's copy, which holds only in-frame ones; the method was immunoSEQ multiplex PCR. V and J calls and clone size follow that table, whereas D and trimming were derived from the DNA. The sample records some 37,000 clones, 80% to 90% being singletons. The material sequenced was peripheral blood. The TCR originated in a woman between 70 and 85 years old with acute or convalescent COVID-19. The gene calls are TRBV6-2 or TRBV6-3 and TRBJ1-2, with D uncertain. CDR3 sequence: CASSSTVYGYTF. CDR3 sequence (DNA): TGTGCCAGCAGTTCAACAGTCTATGGCTACACCTTC.